This entry describes one TCR beta chain. Its antigen remains unidentified. Primers used in a second PCR of roughly 6 to 11 cycles were a sample-barcoded 5' primer and a J-beta primer mix. Each sample yielded at least 3 million CDR3-containing paired-end reads. From the 5' RACE reads, TCRdb called clonotypes with MiXCR, one entry per CDR3 protein. The sample has 650,000 to 950,000 distinct CDR3 sequences, around 42% seen once. In germline, CDR1 is DFQATT, CDR2 SNEGSKA (reference sequence). CDR3 length equals 14 residues. This specimen belongs to a study of blood T cells in healthy people across ages. Individuals who donated were healthy Caucasians from Russia aged about 6 to 90. General study findings and limits: Long-lived donors had more naive CD4+ cells and higher diversity than aged donors.

What was sequenced was blood. V gene TRBV20-1 combines with J gene TRBJ2-1, with 10 bases aligning to TRBD2. The J call may be in error: the DNA end matches TRBJ2-7 better. This clonotype originated in a man in his 60s in good health. The CDR3 bases are TGCAGTGCTCAGCGGGGGGGCGGCGGCAATGAGCAGTACTTC. As protein: CSAQRGGGGNEQYF.